This T cell receptor (beta chain) is drawn from a study of control samples from healthy donors and cancer patients. Some clones are missing from TCRdb's copy, which holds only in-frame ones; the method was immunoSEQ multiplex PCR. Counted here are around 170,000 clones, around 88% occurring once; the ten biggest clones make up approximately 4.9%. The germline V gene encodes CDR1 SEHNR and CDR2 FQNEAQ (reference sequence). The V end was cut by 4 bases, the J end by 5 bases, with 11 bases between. CDR3 length equals 13 residues. The receptor was isolated from a woman younger than 45 in good health. J is TRBJ1-2 and V is TRBV7-9; D possibly corresponds to TRBD1 (6 bases). Source material: blood. CDR3 bases: TGTGCCAGCAGCTCTACGACAGGTTATGGCTACACCTTC. Protein product: CASSSTTGYGYTF.